This T cell receptor beta chain was documented in a study of blood T cells in healthy people across ages. Whole-study results and caveats: While age rose, TCR beta diversity per million T cells dropped in a roughly linear way. Since the PBMCs were unsorted, naive and antigen-experienced cells could not be conclusively compared.

About this clonotype itself: Its specificity is not known.

A J-beta primer mix and a sample-barcoded 5' primer were used in a second PCR of about 7 to 11 cycles. The template-switch adaptor was a 5' adaptor with 12 random nucleotides. It tagged each cDNA molecule. TCRdb called the 5' RACE reads again in MiXCR, with one record for every CDR3 protein. The data show about 1.5 million distinct CDR3 sequences, with roughly 40% seen just once and 6.5% to 10% held by the top ten. The CDR3 spans 16 residues. Every donor provided around 10 milliliters of peripheral blood. This sequence was found in a woman aged 18-35 years in good health. Specimen: blood. V is TRBV21-1 and J is TRBJ1-4; the table's TRBD1 call for D was not verified on the DNA. TRBV21-1 is a pseudogene. CDR3 nucleotide sequence: TGTGCCAGCAGCAAAGATACAGGGGCAACTAATGAAAAACTGTTTTTT. It specifies CASSKDTGATNEKLFF.